This T cell receptor beta chain appears in the sequencing data of a study of vaccination and CD4 T cells after COVID-19 (dated 2022 in TCRdb). For the study in its entirety: The convalescent cohort comprised six males and four females, including two Hispanic individuals, seven Caucasians, two Asians and one multiracial person. Post-vaccine blood samples were collected a median of about 66 days after the second vaccine dose, ranging from about 12 to 241 days. The cultures were stimulated with overlapping spike peptide pools from SARS-CoV-2 and from the common cold coronaviruses HCoV-NL63, HCoV-OC43 and HCoV-229E. Control cultures received a CEFX viral epitope pool as the positive control, an HIV-1 Nef peptide pool as the negative control, or no peptide. Two doses of either the Pfizer-BioNTech BNT162b2 vaccine (n=8) or the Moderna mRNA-1273 vaccine (n=2) were administered to participants. Memory CD4+ T cell crossreactivity between SARS-CoV-2 and common cold coronavirus spike proteins was assessed at the TCR clonotype level in an earlier paper using these donors. The spike-specific CD4+ TCR repertoire was compared before and after mRNA vaccination in ten to eleven COVID-19 convalescent patients and a handful of infection-naive healthy vaccine recipients. Post-COVID blood samples were collected from convalescent patients a median of about 92 days after diagnosis, with a range of roughly 30 to 170 days.

The method behind the library was PCR. DNA from cultured CD4+ T cells underwent TCR sequencing with the Oncomine TCR Beta short-read assay at the Johns Hopkins FTIC core. Genomic DNA was extracted from the cultured CD4+ T cells with the QIAamp micro DNA kit. Oncomine TCR Beta libraries from cultured CD4+ T cells were pooled using unique dual indexes and sequenced on an Illumina iSeq 100. For the original study's pipeline: Non-productive sequences were removed, and CDR3s that did not start with C, did not end with F or W, or were shorter than 7 amino acids were discarded. Antigen-specific clonotypes were identified using the MANAFEST web application through comparison of peptide-stimulated wells with reference and other culture wells. An FDR below 0.05, an odds ratio above 5, and a productive frequency above 0.1% in at least two of three replicate wells were required for clones to be considered positive. Clonotypes that were significantly expanded in both SARS-CoV-2 spike wells and at least one common cold coronavirus spike condition were defined as cross-reactive. Using R version 3.6.1, CDR3 homology was evaluated through Levenshtein distances (stringdist) along with unrooted phylogenetic trees (ape). TCRdb ran its own pipeline on the public reads, namely fastp trimming at Q25 and MiXCR clone calling, and kept in-frame beta chains. Each entry is one CDR3 protein sequence, shown with its most common DNA and genes. For this entry, the V and J calls and clone size follow TCRdb and not the study's own pipeline. The sample yields fewer than 13,000 distinct CDR3 sequences; 25% to 30% were counted once. Less than 15% of the sample rests with the top ten.

Study-level results and caveats: In convalescent patients, a median roughly 88% of post-vaccine SARS-CoV-2-reactive clones were detected only after vaccination, suggesting vaccine-specific priming. The number of convalescent patients in the study was relatively small, and the study did not examine early timepoints following natural infection. Although the median number of SARS-CoV-2-reactive clonotypes went up from more than 20 after infection to 35 to 40 after vaccination, the increase was not significant. Of the vaccine-specific clones in convalescent patients, 304 of 307, or nearly all, reacted only to SARS-CoV-2 spike and did not cross-react with common cold coronaviruses.

This clonotype appeared a few times. Its cognate antigen has yet to be identified. No base quality information exists; no much larger clone differs at one position. Unmatched junction bases come to 10, with V trimmed by 5 bases and J by 5 bases. The CDR3 numbers 15 residues from cysteine through phenylalanine. Only the CDR3 portion is preserved as DNA: 45 bases, with reading frame beginning at the first base. CDR1 is given as DFQATT and CDR2 as SNEGSKA, both from the germline V gene (reference sequence). The treatment or condition label of this sample denotes: approximately 9-day PBMC culture with coronavirus spike peptide pools or control peptides (ViraFEST assay). CD4+ T cells from unexposed donors were collected before the COVID-19 pandemic (2011-2018). To expand antigen-specific T cells with peptide pools and then pick out the expanded clonotypes through TCR sequencing, the study relied on the ViraFEST assay. Each well held approximately 2 million PBMCs cultured in IMDM containing roughly 5.4% human AB serum and approximately 9.4 IU/ml IL-2, with about 9.1 ug/ml peptide pools added. Half of the culture medium was replaced with fresh IL-2-containing medium on days 3 and 7. After around 11 days of culture, CD4+ T cells were isolated by negative selection with the EasySep CD4+ T cell isolation kit. Unexposed donor CD4+ T cells were tested for reactivity to SARS-CoV-2 S and N and four common cold coronavirus spike pools, as cell number allowed. Ficoll-Paque Plus gradient centrifugation was used to isolate PBMCs from whole blood, and the isolated PBMCs were then either used fresh or cryopreserved at -140C. Triplicate wells were generally used for each culture condition. Leukapheresis product for the unexposed donors was purchased commercially.

The sequenced sample was CD4+ T cells from blood, cultured in vitro. This clonotype was obtained from a human donor in good health. Here the chain combines TRBV20-1 and TRBJ2-5; 11 bases in the middle match TRBD2. The DNA reads as follows: TGCAGTGCTCCGGGACTAGCGGTTCGAGGGGAGACCCAGTACTTC. Its protein reads: CSAPGLAVRGETQYF.